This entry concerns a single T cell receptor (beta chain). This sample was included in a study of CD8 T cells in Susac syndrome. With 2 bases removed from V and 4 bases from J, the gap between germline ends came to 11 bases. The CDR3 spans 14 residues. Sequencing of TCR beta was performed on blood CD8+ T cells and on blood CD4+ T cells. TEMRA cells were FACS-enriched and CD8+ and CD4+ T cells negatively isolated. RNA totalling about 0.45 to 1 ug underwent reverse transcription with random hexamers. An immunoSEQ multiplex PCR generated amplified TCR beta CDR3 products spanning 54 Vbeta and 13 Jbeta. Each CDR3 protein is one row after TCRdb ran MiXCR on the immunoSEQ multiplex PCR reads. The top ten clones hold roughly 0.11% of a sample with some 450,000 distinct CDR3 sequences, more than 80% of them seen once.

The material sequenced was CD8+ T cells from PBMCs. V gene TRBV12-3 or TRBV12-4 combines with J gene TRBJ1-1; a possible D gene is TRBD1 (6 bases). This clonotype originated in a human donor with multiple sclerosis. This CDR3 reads CASSLNRVFTEAFF. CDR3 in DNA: TGTGCCAGCAGTTTAAACAGGGTTTTCACTGAAGCTTTCTTT.